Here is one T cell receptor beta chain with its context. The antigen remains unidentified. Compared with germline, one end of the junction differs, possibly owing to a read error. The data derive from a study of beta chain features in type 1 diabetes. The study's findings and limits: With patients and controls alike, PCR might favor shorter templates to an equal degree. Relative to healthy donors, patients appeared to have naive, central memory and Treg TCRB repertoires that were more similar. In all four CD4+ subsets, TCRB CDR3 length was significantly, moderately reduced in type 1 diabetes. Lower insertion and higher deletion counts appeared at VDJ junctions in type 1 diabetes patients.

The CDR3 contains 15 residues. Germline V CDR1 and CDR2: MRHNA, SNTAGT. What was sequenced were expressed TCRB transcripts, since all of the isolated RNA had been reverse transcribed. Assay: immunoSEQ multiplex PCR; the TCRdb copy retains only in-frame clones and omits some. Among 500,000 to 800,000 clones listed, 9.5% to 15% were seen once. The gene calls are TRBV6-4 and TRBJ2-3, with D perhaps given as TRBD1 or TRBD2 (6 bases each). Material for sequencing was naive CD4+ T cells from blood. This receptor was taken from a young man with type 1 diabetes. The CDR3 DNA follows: TGTGCCACCAGTCCAGGGGACTCTAGCACAGATACGCAGTATTTT. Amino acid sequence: CATSPGDSSTDTQYF.